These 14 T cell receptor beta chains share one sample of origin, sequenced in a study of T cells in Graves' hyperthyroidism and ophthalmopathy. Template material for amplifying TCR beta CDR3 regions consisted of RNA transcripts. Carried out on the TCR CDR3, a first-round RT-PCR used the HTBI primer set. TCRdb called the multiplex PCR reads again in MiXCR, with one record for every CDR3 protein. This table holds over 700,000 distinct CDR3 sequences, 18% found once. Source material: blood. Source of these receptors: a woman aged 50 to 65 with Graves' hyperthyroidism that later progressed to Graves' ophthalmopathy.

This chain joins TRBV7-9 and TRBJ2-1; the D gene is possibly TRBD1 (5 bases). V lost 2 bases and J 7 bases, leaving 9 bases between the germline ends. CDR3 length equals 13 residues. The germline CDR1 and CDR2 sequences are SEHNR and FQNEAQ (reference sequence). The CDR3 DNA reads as TGTGCCAGCAGCTTAAAGGGGTTGAATGAGCAGTTCTTC. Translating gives CASSLKGLNEQFF.

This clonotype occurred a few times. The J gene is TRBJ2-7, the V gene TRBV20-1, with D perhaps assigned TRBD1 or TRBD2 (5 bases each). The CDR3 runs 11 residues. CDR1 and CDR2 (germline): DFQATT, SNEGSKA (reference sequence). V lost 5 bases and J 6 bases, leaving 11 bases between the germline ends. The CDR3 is CSAAEGREQYF. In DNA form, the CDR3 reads TGCAGTGCTGCCGAGGGGCGCGAGCAGTACTTC.

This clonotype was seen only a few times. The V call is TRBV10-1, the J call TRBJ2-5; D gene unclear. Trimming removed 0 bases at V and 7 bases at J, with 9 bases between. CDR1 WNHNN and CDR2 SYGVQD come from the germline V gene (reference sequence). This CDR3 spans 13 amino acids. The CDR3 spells CASSESTAGTQYF. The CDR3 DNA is TGCGCCAGCAGTGAGTCGACGGCAGGGACCCAGTACTTC.

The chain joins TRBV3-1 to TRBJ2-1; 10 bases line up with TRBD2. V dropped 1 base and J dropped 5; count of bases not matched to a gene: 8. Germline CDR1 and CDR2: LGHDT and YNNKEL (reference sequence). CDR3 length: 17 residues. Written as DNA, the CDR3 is TGTGCCAGCAGCCAAGCGATAGCGGGGGGTGTCCACAATGAGCAGTTCTTC. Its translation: CASSQAIAGGVHNEQFF.

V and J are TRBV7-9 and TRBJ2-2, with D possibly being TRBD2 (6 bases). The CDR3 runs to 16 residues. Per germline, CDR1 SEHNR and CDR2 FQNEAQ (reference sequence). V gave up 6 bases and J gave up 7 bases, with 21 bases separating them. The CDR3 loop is CASSPTPGGYGGELFF. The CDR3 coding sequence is TGTGCCAGCAGTCCGACACCCGGAGGGTACGGCGGGGAGCTGTTTTTT.

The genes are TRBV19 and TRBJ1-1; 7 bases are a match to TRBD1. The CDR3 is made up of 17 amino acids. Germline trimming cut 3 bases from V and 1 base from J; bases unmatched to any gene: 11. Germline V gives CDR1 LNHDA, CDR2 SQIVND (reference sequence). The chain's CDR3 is CASSIGTATFQNTEAFF. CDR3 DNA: TGTGCCAGTAGTATCGGGACAGCCACTTTTCAGAACACTGAAGCTTTCTTT.

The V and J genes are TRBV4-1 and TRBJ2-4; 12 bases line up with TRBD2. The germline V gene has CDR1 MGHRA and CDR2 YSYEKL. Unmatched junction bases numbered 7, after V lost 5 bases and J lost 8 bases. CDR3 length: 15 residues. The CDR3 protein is CASSSTSGGIDIQYF. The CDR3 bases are TGCGCCAGCAGCAGTACTAGCGGGGGGATAGACATTCAGTACTTC.

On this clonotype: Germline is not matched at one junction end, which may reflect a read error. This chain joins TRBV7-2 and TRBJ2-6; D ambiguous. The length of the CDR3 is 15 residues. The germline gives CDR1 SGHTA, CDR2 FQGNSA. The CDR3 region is CANSFGVSGANVLTF. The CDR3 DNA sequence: TGTGCCAACAGCTTTGGGGTCTCTGGGGCCAACGTCCTGACTTTC.

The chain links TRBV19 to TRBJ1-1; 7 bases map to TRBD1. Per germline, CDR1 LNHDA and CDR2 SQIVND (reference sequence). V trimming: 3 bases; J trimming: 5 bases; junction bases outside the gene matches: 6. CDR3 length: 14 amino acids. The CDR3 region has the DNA TGTGCCAGTAGTATCCGATACAGGGGAACTGAAGCTTTCTTT. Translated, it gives CASSIRYRGTEAFF.

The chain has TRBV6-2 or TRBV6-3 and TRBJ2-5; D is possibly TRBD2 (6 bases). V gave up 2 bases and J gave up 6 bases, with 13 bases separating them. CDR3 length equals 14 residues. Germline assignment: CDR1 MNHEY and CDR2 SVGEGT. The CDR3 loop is CASSYIRGSQTQYF. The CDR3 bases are TGTGCCAGCAGTTACATCCGGGGGTCGCAGACCCAGTACTTC.

CDR3 protein: CSARGTVYEQYF. As DNA, the CDR3 is TGCAGTGCTAGAGGGACAGTATACGAGCAGTACTTC. The chain couples TRBV20-1 to TRBJ2-7; weak D call: TRBD1 (6 bases). There are 12 residues in the CDR3. Germline loops: CDR1 DFQATT, CDR2 SNEGSKA (reference sequence). Trimming removed 1 base from V and 4 bases from J, with 8 bases in between.

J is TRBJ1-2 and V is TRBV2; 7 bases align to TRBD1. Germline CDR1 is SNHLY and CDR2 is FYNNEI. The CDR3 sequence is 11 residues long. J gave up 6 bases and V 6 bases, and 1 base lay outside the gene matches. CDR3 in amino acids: CASRTGHGYTF. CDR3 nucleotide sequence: TGTGCCAGCAGGACAGGGCATGGCTACACCTTC.

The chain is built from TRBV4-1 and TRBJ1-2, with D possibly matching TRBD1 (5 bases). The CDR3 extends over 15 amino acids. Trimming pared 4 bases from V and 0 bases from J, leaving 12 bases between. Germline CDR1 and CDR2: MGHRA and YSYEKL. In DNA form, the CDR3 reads TGCGCCAGCAGCCTAACACAGGCAGCTAACTATGGCTACACCTTC. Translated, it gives CASSLTQAANYGYTF.

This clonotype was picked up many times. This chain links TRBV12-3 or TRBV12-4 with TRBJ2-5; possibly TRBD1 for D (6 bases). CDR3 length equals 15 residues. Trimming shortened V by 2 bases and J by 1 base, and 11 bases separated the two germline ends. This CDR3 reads CASSLNREGQETQYF. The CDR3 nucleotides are TGTGCCAGCAGTTTAAACAGGGAAGGCCAAGAGACCCAGTACTTC.